Following are 15 T cell receptor beta chains from one sample sequenced in a study of monozygotic twins with inflammatory bowel disease. One entry per CDR3 protein, without DNA, is what TCRdb gives after re-calling the 5' RACE reads. In all, the sample yields about 450,000 distinct CDR3 sequences. The sequenced sample was blood. The source of these receptors is a human donor with ulcerative colitis or Crohn's disease, or a healthy co-twin of an affected twin (not recorded which).

V and J are TRBV20-1 and TRBJ2-1. The CDR3 spans 16 residues. Germline CDR1 reads DFQATT; CDR2 reads SNEGSKA (reference sequence). This chain's CDR3 is CSARDLTSGEYNEQFF.

The chain joins TRBV28 to TRBJ2-3; lacking DNA, the TRBD1 call made by TCRdb goes unchecked. CDR3 length: 15 amino acids. Germline V CDR1 and CDR2: MDHEN, SYDVKM. The CDR3 protein is CASSLRGRLGYTQYF. Full variable domain (remainder filled in from reference TRBV28 and TRBJ2-3): DVKVTQSSRYLVKRTGEKVFLECVQDMDHENMFWYRQDPGLGLRLIYFSYDVKMKEKGDIPEGYSVSREKKERFSLILESASTNQTSMYLCASSLRGRLGYTQYFGPGTRLTVL.

The chain couples TRBV29-1 to TRBJ2-3; as DNA is missing, the TRBD2 call by TCRdb cannot be tested. CDR1 is SQVTM and CDR2 is ANQGSEA in the germline V gene. This CDR3 spans 14 amino acids. CDR3 protein: CSGTLAGGTDTQYF.

The J gene is TRBJ2-2, the V gene TRBV5-8. CDR3 size: 16 residues. Germline lookup yields CDR1 SGHTS and CDR2 YDEGEE. This CDR3 is CASSFPGTENTGELFF.

The chain has TRBV7-2 and TRBJ2-5; TCRdb outputs TRBD1, but without DNA this stays unchecked. The germline V gene has CDR1 SGHTA and CDR2 FQGNSA. The CDR3 runs 14 residues. CDR3: CASSFGGGEETQYF. Full variable domain (rest looked up from reference TRBV7-2 and TRBJ2-5): GAGVSQSPSNKVTEKGKDVELRCDPISGHTALYWYRQSLGQGLEFLIYFQGNSAPDKSGLPSDRFSAERTGGSVSTLTIQRTQQEDSAVYLCASSFGGGEETQYFGPGTRLLVL.

The V and J genes are TRBV18 and TRBJ2-3; the D call of TRBD2 rests on TCRdb alone, since no DNA is present to check it. The CDR3 consists of 14 residues. The germline V gene encodes CDR1 KGHSH and CDR2 LQKENI. The CDR3 reads CASSPEASGGTQYF. The whole variable domain, filled in from reference TRBV18 and TRBJ2-3, reads NAGVMQNPRHLVRRRGQEARLRCSPMKGHSHVYWYRQLPEEGLKFMVYLQKENIIDESGMPKERFSAEFPKEGPSILRIQQVVRGDSAAYFCASSPEASGGTQYFGPGTRLTVL.

The CDR3 loop is CASSPSGEIAFF. This chain links TRBV11-2 with TRBJ1-1; TCRdb picks TRBD1, but there is no DNA to check that call. Germline-derived CDR1 and CDR2 are SGHAT and FQNNGV. CDR3 length equals 12 residues.

The chain carries TRBV6-5 and TRBJ2-5; the D call from TCRdb, TRBD2, cannot be confirmed without DNA. The CDR3 has 17 residues. The germline V gene has CDR1 MNHEY and CDR2 SVGAGI. CDR3 residues: CASSYRRTSGSPETQYF.

The chain is built from TRBV28 and TRBJ2-7; TCRdb designates TRBD2, a call that cannot be tested without DNA. The CDR3 runs to 17 residues. CDR1 is MDHEN, CDR2 SYDVKM, per germline. CDR3 sequence: CASSPTVPGTAYYEQYF.

The chain links TRBV18 to TRBJ1-5. Germline V gives CDR1 KGHSH, CDR2 LQKENI. CDR3 size: 14 residues. CDR3 residues: CASSTGMSNQPQHF. Supplemented by reference TRBV18 and TRBJ1-5, the full variable domain reads NAGVMQNPRHLVRRRGQEARLRCSPMKGHSHVYWYRQLPEEGLKFMVYLQKENIIDESGMPKERFSAEFPKEGPSILRIQQVVRGDSAAYFCASSTGMSNQPQHFGDGTRLSIL.

The V gene is TRBV7-2, the J gene TRBJ2-7; TCRdb returns TRBD1, unconfirmable since there is no DNA. Germline V CDR1 and CDR2: SGHTA, FQGNSA. The CDR3 is made up of 14 amino acids. CDR3 in amino acids: CASSPVTDSYEQYF.

The chain links TRBV20-1 to TRBJ2-7. Germline V gene lookup returns CDR1 DFQATT and CDR2 SNEGSKA (reference sequence). This CDR3 region has 12 residues. CDR3 sequence: CSARKGSYEQYF.

The chain recombines TRBV29-1 with TRBJ1-1; lacking DNA, the TRBD1 call made by TCRdb goes unchecked. The CDR3 runs 13 residues. CDR1 is SQVTM, CDR2 ANQGSEA, per germline. CDR3 sequence reads: CSGAVGVNTEAFF.

The chain carries TRBV5-1 and TRBJ2-2; TCRdb picks TRBD2, but there is no DNA to check that call. Germline V lookup: CDR1 SGHRS, CDR2 YFSETQ. The CDR3 is made up of 16 amino acids. CDR3 protein: CASSFLAGDQSGELFF.

The chain is built from TRBV3-1 and TRBJ2-3; TCRdb designates TRBD2, a call that cannot be tested without DNA. Germline V gives CDR1 LGHDT, CDR2 YNNKEL (reference sequence). The CDR3 is 13 residues long. CDR3 sequence: CASSQDLTSGGNF.